This T cell receptor (beta chain) was sequenced for a study of T cell clonality in common variable immunodeficiency. This clone was seen ten or more times. The read ends 3 residues early relative to the CDR3; the germline J gene fills the gap. Using immunoSEQ multiplex PCR, the repertoire was profiled, and TCRdb retains in-frame clones only, with some absent. The sample shows approximately 81,000 clones, no singletons; the ten largest hold approximately 0.8%. Trimming took 3 bases from V and 0 from J, leaving 7 bases between them. CDR1 and CDR2 from the germline V gene are SGHVS and FQNEAQ. This CDR3 is 14 amino acids long.

The genes are TRBV7-8 and TRBJ2-3; tentatively, D is TRBD1 (6 bases). Sequenced material: peripheral blood mononuclear cells. This receptor was identified in a person aged 18 to 75 in good health. CDR3 DNA (partial): TGTGCCAGCAGCTTGGGACATAGCACAGATACG. Its protein product is CASSLGHSTDT. The whole CDR3 reads CASSLGHSTDTQYF. Full variable domain (missing parts from reference TRBV7-8 and TRBJ2-3): GAGVSQSPRYKVAKRGQDVALRCDPISGHVSLFWYQQALGQGPEFLTYFQNEAQLDKSGLPSDRFFAERPEGSVSTLKIQRTQQEDSAVYLCASSLGHSTDTQYFGPGTRLTVL.